The 25 T cell receptor beta chains below all came from one sample that was sequenced in a study of blood T cell repertoires in COVID-19. Clones were read by immunoSEQ multiplex PCR, and TCRdb kept only the in-frame ones, dropping some. The data contain roughly 180,000 clones, 80% to 90% of them singletons. The sequenced sample consisted of PBMCs or T cells enriched from blood (not recorded which). The source is a woman between 50 and 59 years old in a cohort exposed to, infected with or recovered from COVID-19 (not recorded which).

In this sample, this clone turned up a few times. The rearrangement joins TRBV21-1 to TRBJ1-3; the table calls TRBD1, which could not be checked here. TRBV21-1 is marked as a pseudogene. There are 16 residues in the CDR3. CDR3 protein: CASSRKDRGRGNTIYF. CDR3 coding DNA: TGTGCCAGCAGCAGAAAGGACAGGGGGAGAGGAAACACCATATATTTT.

The gene calls are TRBV5-5 and TRBJ2-1, with D perhaps matching TRBD1 (5 bases). The CDR3 totals 14 residues. Per the germline V gene, CDR1 is SGHKS and CDR2 is YYEKEE (reference sequence). V lost 2 bases to trimming and J lost 7 bases, with 13 bases between them. In DNA form, the CDR3 reads TGTGCCAGCAGCTTTTCTAGATCAGGGAATGAGCAGTTCTTC. As protein: CASSFSRSGNEQFF.

The rearrangement links TRBV3-1 (or the pseudogene TRBV3-2) to TRBJ1-1; tentatively, D is TRBD1 (6 bases). Trimming left V 5 bases short and J 1 base short, with 11 bases between. Germline loops: CDR1 LGHDT, CDR2 YNNKEL (reference sequence). The CDR3 has 14 amino acids. The CDR3 loop reads CASSGTKGNTEAFF. CDR3 coding DNA: TGTGCCAGCAGCGGGACAAAAGGGAACACTGAAGCTTTCTTT.

The chain employs TRBV3-1 (or the pseudogene TRBV3-2) and TRBJ2-5, with 9 bases lining up with TRBD1. The CDR3 is made up of 15 amino acids. J gave up 5 bases and V 4 bases, and 8 bases lay outside the gene matches. CDR1 is LGHDT, CDR2 YNNKEL, per germline (reference sequence). CDR3 sequence reads: CASSPWGGTGETQYF. In DNA, the CDR3 is TGTGCCAGCAGCCCTTGGGGGGGGACAGGGGAGACCCAGTACTTC.

The table lists this clone with a count of one. V is TRBV5-4 and J is TRBJ2-7, with D perhaps TRBD1 (7 bases). V was clipped by 4 bases and J by 2 bases, with 13 bases between them. CDR3 length equals 14 residues. Germline V gives CDR1 SGHNT, CDR2 YYREEE (reference sequence). In nucleotides, the CDR3 is TGTGCCAGCAGCCAGGCGGGACAGCCCTACGAGCAGTACTTC. As protein: CASSQAGQPYEQYF.

The V and J genes are TRBV27 and TRBJ1-1, with D possibly TRBD1 on 5 matching bases. Germline V CDR1 and CDR2: MNHEY, SMNVEV (reference sequence). CDR3 size: 15 residues. V shed 6 bases and J shed 2 bases, with 16 bases lying between them. This CDR3 is CASSPARGINTEAFF. The CDR3 DNA follows: TGTGCCAGCAGCCCAGCCCGGGGGATAAACACTGAAGCTTTCTTT.

This chain uses TRBV28 with TRBJ1-4; possibly TRBD1 for D (5 bases). The CDR3 totals 17 residues. Trimming removed 5 bases from V and 3 bases from J, with 19 bases in between. CDR1 and CDR2 (germline): MDHEN, SYDVKM. CDR3 loop: CASSTYQDSPANEKLFF. In nucleotides, the CDR3 is TGTGCCAGCAGTACCTACCAAGACAGCCCCGCTAATGAAAAACTGTTTTTT.

This chain joins TRBV3-1 (or the pseudogene TRBV3-2) and TRBJ1-5, with D possibly being TRBD1 (5 bases). The V end lost 0 bases, the J end lost 2 bases, and 11 bases lay between the germline ends. This CDR3 contains 16 residues. CDR1 is LGHDT, CDR2 YNNKEL, per germline (reference sequence). The CDR3 DNA reads TGTGCCAGCAGCCAAGACGACGACAGTGGCAATCAGCCCCAGCATTTT. This sequence encodes CASSQDDDSGNQPQHF.

This clone was observed a single time. The chain uses TRBV28 and TRBJ1-2; 12 positions match TRBD1. V dropped 3 bases and J dropped 5; count of bases not matched to a gene: 16. This CDR3 spans 19 amino acids. In germline, CDR1 is MDHEN, CDR2 SYDVKM. The CDR3, as DNA: TGTGCCAGCAGTTTTGGGACAGGGGGCCTGTCCGTCCTTGTTTATGGCTACACCTTC. Translation: CASSFGTGGLSVLVYGYTF.

The chain is built from TRBV7-6 and TRBJ2-7; the match to TRBD2 covers 9 bases. CDR1 is SGHVS and CDR2 is FNYEAQ in the germline V gene. V lost 0 bases and J lost 4; bases outside the gene matches: 10. This CDR3 spans 17 amino acids. CDR3 sequence reads: CASSLAWGRGGEYEQYF. The CDR3 bases are TGTGCCAGCAGCTTAGCATGGGGTCGCGGGGGGGAGTACGAGCAGTACTTC.

The chain is built from TRBV18 and TRBJ1-3; TRBD1 matches 7 bases. The V segment lost 3 bases and the J segment 4 bases; nucleotides outside the gene matches: 3. Germline V lookup: CDR1 KGHSH, CDR2 LQKENI. The CDR3 sequence is 14 residues long. CDR3 residues: CASSPAGQGNTIYF. As DNA, the CDR3 is TGTGCCAGCTCACCCGCGGGACAGGGAAACACCATATATTTT.

The chain employs TRBV19 and TRBJ2-5; 7 bases are shared with TRBD1. The junction had 17 bases not matched to a gene; V was cut back by 5 bases and J by 5 bases. Germline V gene lookup returns CDR1 LNHDA and CDR2 SQIVND (reference sequence). CDR3 length: 17 amino acids. The DNA for the CDR3 is TGTGCCAGTAGTCTTAAGGGGGCGACCTTGACGGGGGAGACCCAGTACTTC. Its translation: CASSLKGATLTGETQYF.

CDR3 DNA: TGTGCCAGTAGTGACACATTGGGCTACACCTTC. Its translation is CASSDTLGYTF. J is TRBJ1-2 and V is TRBV19; no firm D call. Trimming took off 5 bases at V and 8 bases at J, with 9 bases between the two ends. Per germline, CDR1 LNHDA and CDR2 SQIVND (reference sequence). The CDR3 has 11 amino acids.

The chain recombines TRBV28 with TRBJ1-3, with TRBD1 identical over 8 bases. V shed 3 bases, J shed 4 bases, and the junction held 2 bases outside the gene matches. Germline V lookup: CDR1 MDHEN, CDR2 SYDVKM. This CDR3 is built from 14 residues. The CDR3 DNA reads TGTGCCAGCAGTTTCAGGACAGGGGGAAACACCATATATTTT. Residues: CASSFRTGGNTIYF. Variable domain in full (rest from reference TRBV28 and TRBJ1-3): DVKVTQSSRYLVKRTGEKVFLECVQDMDHENMFWYRQDPGLGLRLIYFSYDVKMKEKGDIPEGYSVSREKKERFSLILESASTNQTSMYLCASSFRTGGNTIYFGEGSWLTVV.

This chain joins TRBV6-5 and TRBJ1-1; D unclear. The CDR3 consists of 11 residues. CDR1 MNHEY and CDR2 SVGAGI come from the germline V gene. V lost 10 bases to trimming and J lost 1 base, with 7 bases between them. CDR3 sequence (DNA): TGTGCCATCCGGGGGAACACTGAAGCTTTCTTT. Its protein is CAIRGNTEAFF.

This chain links TRBV2 with TRBJ2-4; D perhaps matches TRBD2 (5 bases). The CDR3 totals 14 residues. Trimming left V 5 bases short and J 0 bases short, with 8 bases between. The V gene's germline CDR1 is SNHLY and CDR2 FYNNEI. The CDR3 sequence: CASSSGIAKNIQYF. The CDR3 coding sequence is TGTGCCAGCAGTTCGGGGATAGCCAAAAACATTCAGTACTTC.

The chain links TRBV10-3 to TRBJ1-5; a weak D match, TRBD1 (5 bases). The CDR3 spans 14 residues. Between the trimmed V and J ends, which lost 5 bases and 6 bases, there was a span of 14 bases. CDR1 and CDR2 from the germline V gene are ENHRY and SYGVKD. The CDR3 DNA is TGTGCCATCAGTCCGGTAGTTACAGGTCAGCCCCAGCATTTT. This codes for CAISPVVTGQPQHF.

The chain couples TRBV18 to TRBJ2-6; 14 nucleotides align to TRBD2. The CDR3 is made up of 21 amino acids. Germline V gene data show CDR1 as KGHSH and CDR2 as LQKENI. V lost 2 bases, J lost 0 bases, and 9 bases stayed unmatched. The CDR3 loop is CASSPSGTSGGVSSGANVLTF. The DNA of the CDR3 is TGTGCCAGCTCACCATCCGGGACTAGCGGGGGCGTCAGCTCTGGGGCCAACGTCCTGACTTTC.

The chain uses TRBV5-5 and TRBJ1-4, with D possibly TRBD1 on 5 matching bases. Germline loops: CDR1 SGHKS, CDR2 YYEKEE (reference sequence). V was trimmed by 4 bases and J by 0 bases, leaving 13 bases between them. This CDR3 has 16 amino acids. The CDR3 region is CASSPGLHSTNEKLFF. The CDR3 nucleotides are TGTGCCAGCAGCCCAGGGTTACATTCAACTAATGAAAAACTGTTTTTT.

Turning to this clone: Other DNA sequences in this sample translate to the same CDR3. The chain links TRBV28 to TRBJ1-2; tentatively, D is TRBD1 (5 bases). The CDR3 consists of 11 residues. Germline CDR1 reads MDHEN; CDR2 reads SYDVKM. Trimming removed 6 bases at V and 8 bases at J, with 10 bases between. The CDR3 nucleotides are TGTGCCAGCAGCCCAGGGTACGGCTACACCTTC. Protein: CASSPGYGYTF.

Only one count was recorded for this clone. The chain links TRBV29-1 to TRBJ1-1; D is uncertain. CDR3 length equals 13 residues. Germline CDR1 SQVTM, CDR2 ANQGSEA. V lost 2 bases, J lost 0 bases, and 7 bases lay in between. The CDR3, as DNA: TGCAGCGTTGAATACCGGTTGAACACTGAAGCTTTCTTT. Protein sequence: CSVEYRLNTEAFF. Variable domain in full (rest from reference TRBV29-1 and TRBJ1-1): SAVISQKPSRDICQRGTSLTIQCQVDSQVTMMFWYRQQPGQSLTLIATANQGSEATYESGFVIDKFPISRPNLTFSTLTVSNMSPEDSSIYLCSVEYRLNTEAFFGQGTRLTVV.

The chain is built from TRBV11-2 and TRBJ2-5; 10 bases are a match to TRBD2. The CDR3 is 18 amino acids. Germline CDR1 and CDR2: SGHAT and FQNNGV. V shed 5 bases, J shed 1 base, and the junction held 13 bases outside the gene matches. CDR3 sequence: CASSIHLLAGAGQETQYF. DNA of the CDR3: TGTGCCAGCAGCATACATCTCCTAGCGGGAGCGGGCCAAGAGACCCAGTACTTC.

The chain couples TRBV5-1 to TRBJ1-4; TRBD1 matches 9 bases. V shed 2 bases and J 7 bases; nucleotides not matched to a gene: 9. The CDR3 is made up of 16 amino acids. The germline gives CDR1 SGHRS, CDR2 YFSETQ. Here the CDR3 DNA reads TGCGCCAGCAGCTTAACCGGGACAGGGATAGGTGAAAAACTGTTTTTT. Translating gives CASSLTGTGIGEKLFF.

J is TRBJ2-5 and V is TRBV7-2, with D possibly matching TRBD1 (6 bases). The V end was cut by 5 bases, the J end by 1 base, with 17 bases between. Germline V gene sequence: CDR1 SGHTA, CDR2 FQGNSA. There are 16 residues in the CDR3. The DNA of the CDR3 is TGTGCCAGCAGCCTCCAACAGGGTCTCGTCCAAGAGACCCAGTACTTC. As protein: CASSLQQGLVQETQYF.

This clone is a singleton in its sample. The chain uses TRBV9 and TRBJ2-1, with 14 nucleotides matching TRBD2. CDR1 is SGDLS and CDR2 is YYNGEE in the germline V gene. V lost 4 bases, J lost 6 bases, and 15 bases stayed unmatched. The CDR3 has 19 amino acids. CDR3 in DNA: TGTGCCAGCAGCCCCAGGGGGGGGACTAGCGGGGGCTACAGCAATGAGCAGTTCTTC. Its protein is CASSPRGGTSGGYSNEQFF. Full variable domain (outside the CDR3, taken from reference TRBV9 and TRBJ2-1): DSGVTQTPKHLITATGQRVTLRCSPRSGDLSVYWYQQSLDQGLQFLIQYYNGEERAKGNILERFSAQQFPDLHSELNLSSLELGDSALYFCASSPRGGTSGGYSNEQFFGPGTRLTVL.